The sequence of this T cell receptor (beta chain) was determined in a study of shared clonotypes between healthy human individuals. The study, taken as a whole, reports: Blood alone was sampled, and tissue repertoires likely differ. It was observed that 5% to 6% of naive CD4 clonotypes were shared across a handful of donors. Generally, naive subsets came out with larger estimated richness than memory subsets.

The germline CDR1 and CDR2 sequences are SNHLY and FYNNEI. The CDR3 extends over 14 amino acids. V was trimmed by 3 bases and J by 6 bases, leaving 12 bases between them. Genomic DNA of every subset was divided equally among multiple immunoSEQ plates. The assay was immunoSEQ multiplex PCR, and TCRdb's table has in-frame clones only and misses some. The sample has some 2,400,000 clones; approximately 95% are singletons. In regard to this clone: The antigen is undetermined.

The V call is TRBV2, the J call TRBJ1-5; perhaps TRBD1 as D (5 bases). This sequence originates from a man aged 18 to 30 in good health. Sequenced sample: naive CD4+ T cells sorted from blood. As to subset: CD45RA+ positively selected. CDR3 nucleotides: TGTGCCAGCAGTGATTCTGAGGGGCTTCAGCCCCAGCATTTT. Residues: CASSDSEGLQPQHF.